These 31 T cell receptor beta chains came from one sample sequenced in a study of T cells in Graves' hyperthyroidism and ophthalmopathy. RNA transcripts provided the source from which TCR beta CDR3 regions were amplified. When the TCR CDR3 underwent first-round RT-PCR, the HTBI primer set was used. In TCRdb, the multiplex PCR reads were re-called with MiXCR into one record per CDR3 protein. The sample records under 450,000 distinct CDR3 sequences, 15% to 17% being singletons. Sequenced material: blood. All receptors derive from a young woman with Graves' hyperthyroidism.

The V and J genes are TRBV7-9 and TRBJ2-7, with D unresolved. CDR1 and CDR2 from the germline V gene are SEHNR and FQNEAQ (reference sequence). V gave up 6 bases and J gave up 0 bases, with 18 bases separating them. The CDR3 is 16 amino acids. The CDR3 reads CASSSDRGWTSYEQYF. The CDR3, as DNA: TGTGCCAGCAGTTCTGACCGTGGATGGACCTCCTACGAGCAGTACTTC. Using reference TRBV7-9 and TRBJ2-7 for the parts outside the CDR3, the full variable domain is DTGVSQNPRHKITKRGQNVTFRCDPISEHNRLYWYRQTLGQGPEFLTYFQNEAQLEKSRLLSDRFSAERPKGSFSTLEIQRTEQGDSAMYLCASSSDRGWTSYEQYFGPGTRLTVT.

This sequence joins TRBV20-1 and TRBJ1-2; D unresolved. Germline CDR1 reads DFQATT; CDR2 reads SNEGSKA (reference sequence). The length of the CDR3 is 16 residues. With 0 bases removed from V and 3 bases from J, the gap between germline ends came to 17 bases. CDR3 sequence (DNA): TGCAGTGCTAGAGATAGGGAGAAAGGCACGGACTATGGCTACACCTTC. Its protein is CSARDREKGTDYGYTF.

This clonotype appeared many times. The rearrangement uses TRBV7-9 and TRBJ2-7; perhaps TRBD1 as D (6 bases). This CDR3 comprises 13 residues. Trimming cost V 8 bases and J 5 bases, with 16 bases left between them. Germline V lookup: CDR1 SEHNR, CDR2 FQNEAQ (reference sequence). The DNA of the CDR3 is TGTGCCAGCGGCACACAGGGTCGGGACGAGCAGTACTTC. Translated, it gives CASGTQGRDEQYF.

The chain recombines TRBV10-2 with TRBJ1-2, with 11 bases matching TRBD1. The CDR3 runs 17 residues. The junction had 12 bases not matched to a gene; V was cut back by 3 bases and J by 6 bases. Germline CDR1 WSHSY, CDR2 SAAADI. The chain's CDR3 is CASSDYLSGTGGDGYTF. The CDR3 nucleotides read TGCGCCAGCAGTGACTACTTAAGTGGGACAGGGGGAGATGGCTACACCTTC.

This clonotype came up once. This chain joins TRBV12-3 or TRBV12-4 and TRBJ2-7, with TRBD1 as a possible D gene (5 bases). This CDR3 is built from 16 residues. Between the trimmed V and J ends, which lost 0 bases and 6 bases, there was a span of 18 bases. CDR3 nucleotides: TGTGCCAGCAGTTTAGCGAGGATCCCGGACATTACCGAGCAGTACTTC. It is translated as CASSLARIPDITEQYF.

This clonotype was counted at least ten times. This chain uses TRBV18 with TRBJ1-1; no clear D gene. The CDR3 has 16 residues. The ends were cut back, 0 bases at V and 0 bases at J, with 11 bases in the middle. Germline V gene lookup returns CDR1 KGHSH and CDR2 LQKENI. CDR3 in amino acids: CASSPPSRVLNTEAFF. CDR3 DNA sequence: TGTGCCAGCTCACCACCTTCGAGAGTGTTGAACACTGAAGCTTTCTTT.

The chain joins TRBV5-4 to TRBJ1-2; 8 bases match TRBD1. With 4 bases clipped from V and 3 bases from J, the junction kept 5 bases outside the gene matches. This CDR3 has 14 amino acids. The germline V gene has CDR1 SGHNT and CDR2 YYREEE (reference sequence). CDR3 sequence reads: CASSQTGAYYGYTF. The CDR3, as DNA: TGTGCCAGCAGCCAGACAGGGGCTTACTATGGCTACACCTTC. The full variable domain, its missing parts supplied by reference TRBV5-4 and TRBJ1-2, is ETGVTQSPTHLIKTRGQQVTLRCSSQSGHNTVSWYQQALGQGPQFIFQYYREEENGRGNFPPRFSGLQFPNYSSELNVNALELDDSALYLCASSQTGAYYGYTFGSGTRLTVV.

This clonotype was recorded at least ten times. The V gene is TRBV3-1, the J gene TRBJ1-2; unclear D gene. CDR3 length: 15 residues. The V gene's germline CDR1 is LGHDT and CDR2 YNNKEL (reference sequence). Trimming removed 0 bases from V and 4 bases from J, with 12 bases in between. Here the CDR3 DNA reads TGTGCCAGCAGCCAAGAGATCTCTGGACGCTATGGCTACACCTTC. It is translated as CASSQEISGRYGYTF.

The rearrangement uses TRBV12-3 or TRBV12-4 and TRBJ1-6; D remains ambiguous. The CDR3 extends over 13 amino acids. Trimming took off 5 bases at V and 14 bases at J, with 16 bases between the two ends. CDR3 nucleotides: TGTGCCAGCAGTGCTGCGCCTATCTCTTCCCTCCACTTT. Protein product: CASSAAPISSLHF.

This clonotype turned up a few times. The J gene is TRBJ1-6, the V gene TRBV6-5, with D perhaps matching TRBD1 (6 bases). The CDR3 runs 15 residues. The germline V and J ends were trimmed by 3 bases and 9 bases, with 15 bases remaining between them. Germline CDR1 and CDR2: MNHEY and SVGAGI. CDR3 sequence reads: CASSYTGIHGSPLHF. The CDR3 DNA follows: TGTGCCAGCAGTTATACAGGGATTCATGGTTCACCCCTCCACTTT.

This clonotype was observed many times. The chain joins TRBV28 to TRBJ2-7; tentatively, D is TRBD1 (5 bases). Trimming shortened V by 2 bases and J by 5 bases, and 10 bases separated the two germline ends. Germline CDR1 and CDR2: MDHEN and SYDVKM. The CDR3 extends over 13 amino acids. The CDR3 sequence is CASSLGAEDEQYF. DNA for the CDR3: TGTGCCAGCAGTTTAGGGGCGGAAGACGAGCAGTACTTC. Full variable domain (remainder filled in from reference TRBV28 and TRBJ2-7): DVKVTQSSRYLVKRTGEKVFLECVQDMDHENMFWYRQDPGLGLRLIYFSYDVKMKEKGDIPEGYSVSREKKERFSLILESASTNQTSMYLCASSLGAEDEQYFGPGTRLTVT.

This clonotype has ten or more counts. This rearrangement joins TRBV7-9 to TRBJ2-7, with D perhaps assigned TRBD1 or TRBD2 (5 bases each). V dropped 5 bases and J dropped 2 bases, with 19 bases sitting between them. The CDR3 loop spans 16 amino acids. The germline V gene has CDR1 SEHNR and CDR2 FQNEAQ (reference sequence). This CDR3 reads CASSPTSGGTTYEQYF. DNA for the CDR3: TGTGCCAGCAGCCCTACGTCAGGTGGGACGACCTACGAGCAGTACTTC.

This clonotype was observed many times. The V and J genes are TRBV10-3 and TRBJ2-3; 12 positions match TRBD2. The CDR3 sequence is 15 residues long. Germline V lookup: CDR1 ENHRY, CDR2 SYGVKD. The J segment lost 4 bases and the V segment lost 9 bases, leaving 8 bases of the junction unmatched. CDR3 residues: CAITDLAGGPDTQYF. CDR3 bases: TGTGCCATTACCGATCTAGCGGGAGGGCCAGATACGCAGTATTTT.

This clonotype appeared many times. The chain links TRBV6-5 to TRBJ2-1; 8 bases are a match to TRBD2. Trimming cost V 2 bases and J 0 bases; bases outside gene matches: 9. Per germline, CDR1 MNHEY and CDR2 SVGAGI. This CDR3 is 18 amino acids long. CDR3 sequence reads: CASSYRLGAGGSYNEQFF. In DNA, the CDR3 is TGTGCCAGCAGTTACAGGTTGGGGGCGGGAGGCTCCTACAATGAGCAGTTCTTC.

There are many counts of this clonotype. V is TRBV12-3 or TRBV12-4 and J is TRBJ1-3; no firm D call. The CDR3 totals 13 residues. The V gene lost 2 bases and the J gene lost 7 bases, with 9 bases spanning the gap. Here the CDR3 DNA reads TGTGCCAGCAGTTTAAAGATTCGGAACACCATATATTTT. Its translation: CASSLKIRNTIYF.

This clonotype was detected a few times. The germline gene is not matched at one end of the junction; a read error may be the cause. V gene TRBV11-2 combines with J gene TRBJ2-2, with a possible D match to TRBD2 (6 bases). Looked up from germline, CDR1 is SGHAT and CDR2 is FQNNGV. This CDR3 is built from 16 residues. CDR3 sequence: CASSHFLAHMTGGLFF. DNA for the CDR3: TGTGCCAGCAGCCACTTTTTAGCACACATGACCGGGGGGCTGTTTTTT.

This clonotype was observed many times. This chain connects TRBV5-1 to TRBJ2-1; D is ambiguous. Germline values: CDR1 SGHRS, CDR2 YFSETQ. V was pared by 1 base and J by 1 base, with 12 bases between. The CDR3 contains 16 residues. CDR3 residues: CASSLLGKSSYNEQFF. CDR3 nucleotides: TGCGCCAGCAGCTTGTTGGGTAAGAGTTCCTACAATGAGCAGTTCTTC.

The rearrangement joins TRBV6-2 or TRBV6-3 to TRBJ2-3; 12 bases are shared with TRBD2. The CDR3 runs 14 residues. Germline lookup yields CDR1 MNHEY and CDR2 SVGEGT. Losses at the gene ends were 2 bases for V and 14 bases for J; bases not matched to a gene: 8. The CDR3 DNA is TGTGCCAGCAGTTACGGGCTAGCGGGGGGGTCCGCGTATTTT. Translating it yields CASSYGLAGGSAYF.

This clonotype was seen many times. The CDR3 here is CASREDSTYGYTF. The CDR3, as DNA: TGTGCCAGCAGAGAGGACAGCACTTATGGCTACACCTTC. The rearrangement uses TRBV2 and TRBJ1-2; the D gene is possibly TRBD1 (6 bases). Per the germline V gene, CDR1 is SNHLY and CDR2 is FYNNEI. CDR3 size: 13 residues. V was pared by 6 bases and J by 5 bases, with 13 bases between. The variable domain in full, completed from reference TRBV2 and TRBJ1-2, reads EPEVTQTPSHQVTQMGQEVILRCVPISNHLYFYWYRQILGQKVEFLVSFYNNEISEKSEIFDDQFSVERPDGSNFTLKIRSTKLEDSAMYFCASREDSTYGYTFGSGTRLTVV.

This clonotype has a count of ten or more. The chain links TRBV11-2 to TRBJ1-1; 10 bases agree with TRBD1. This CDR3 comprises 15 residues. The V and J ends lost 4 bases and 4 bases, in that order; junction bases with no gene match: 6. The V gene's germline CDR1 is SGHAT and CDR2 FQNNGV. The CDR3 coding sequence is TGTGCCAGCAGCTCGCATGGGACAGGGGCCACTGAAGCTTTCTTT. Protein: CASSSHGTGATEAFF.

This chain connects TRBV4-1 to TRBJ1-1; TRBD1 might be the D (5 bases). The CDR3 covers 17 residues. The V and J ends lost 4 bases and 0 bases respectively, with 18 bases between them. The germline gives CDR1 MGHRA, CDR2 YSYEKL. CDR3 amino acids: CASSPTVTRALNTEAFF. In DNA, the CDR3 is TGCGCCAGCAGCCCAACCGTGACCAGGGCCTTGAACACTGAAGCTTTCTTT.

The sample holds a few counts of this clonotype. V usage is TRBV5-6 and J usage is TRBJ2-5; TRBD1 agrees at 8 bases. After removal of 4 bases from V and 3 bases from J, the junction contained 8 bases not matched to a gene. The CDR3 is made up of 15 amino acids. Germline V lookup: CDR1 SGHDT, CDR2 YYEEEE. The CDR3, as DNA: TGTGCCAGCAGCCGTACTTTACAGGGGGAAGAGACCCAGTACTTC. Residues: CASSRTLQGEETQYF.

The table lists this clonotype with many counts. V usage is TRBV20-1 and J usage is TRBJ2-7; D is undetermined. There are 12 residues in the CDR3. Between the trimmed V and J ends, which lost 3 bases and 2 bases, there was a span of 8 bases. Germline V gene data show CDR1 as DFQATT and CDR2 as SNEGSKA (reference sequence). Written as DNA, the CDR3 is TGCAGTGCTAGCACTAACCCCTACGAGCAGTACTTC. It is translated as CSASTNPYEQYF.

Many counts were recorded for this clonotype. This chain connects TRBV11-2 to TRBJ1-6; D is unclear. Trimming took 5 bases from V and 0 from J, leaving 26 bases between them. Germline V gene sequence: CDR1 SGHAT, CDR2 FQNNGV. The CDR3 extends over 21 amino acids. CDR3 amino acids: CASSPLREPSGSDSYNSPLHF. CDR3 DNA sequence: TGTGCCAGCAGCCCCCTAAGGGAGCCATCGGGGTCGGACTCCTATAATTCACCCCTCCACTTT.

The CDR3 protein is CASSVEGTRTNTQYF. DNA for the CDR3: TGTGCCAGCAGCGTAGAGGGGACTAGAACTAATACGCAGTATTTT. The rearrangement links TRBV9 to TRBJ2-3, with 8 bases that match TRBD2. The junction had 7 bases not matched to a gene; V was cut back by 0 bases and J by 7 bases. The germline gives CDR1 SGDLS, CDR2 YYNGEE. CDR3 length equals 15 residues.

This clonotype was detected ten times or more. CDR3 sequence reads: CASSPDRGVFETEAFF. The CDR3 nucleotides are TGTGCCAGCTCACCGGACAGGGGTGTCTTCGAGACTGAAGCTTTCTTT. This chain links TRBV18 with TRBJ1-1; 9 bases line up with TRBD1. The CDR3 is made up of 16 amino acids. Germline trimming cut 3 bases from V and 5 bases from J; bases unmatched to any gene: 10. CDR1 KGHSH and CDR2 LQKENI come from the germline V gene.

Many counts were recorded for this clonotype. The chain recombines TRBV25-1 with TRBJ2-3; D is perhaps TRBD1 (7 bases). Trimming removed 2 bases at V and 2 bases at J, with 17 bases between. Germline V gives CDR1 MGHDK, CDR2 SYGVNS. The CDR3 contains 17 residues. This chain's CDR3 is CASSEGGTVRSTDTQYF. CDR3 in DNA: TGTGCCAGCAGTGAAGGAGGGACAGTACGTTCCACAGATACGCAGTATTTT.

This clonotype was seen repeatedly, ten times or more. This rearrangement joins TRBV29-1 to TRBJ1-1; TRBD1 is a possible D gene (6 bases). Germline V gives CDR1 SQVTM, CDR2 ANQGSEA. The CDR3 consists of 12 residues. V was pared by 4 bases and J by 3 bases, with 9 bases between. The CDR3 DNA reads TGCAGCGTTGGAGGGGGAGACACTGAAGCTTTCTTT. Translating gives CSVGGGDTEAFF.

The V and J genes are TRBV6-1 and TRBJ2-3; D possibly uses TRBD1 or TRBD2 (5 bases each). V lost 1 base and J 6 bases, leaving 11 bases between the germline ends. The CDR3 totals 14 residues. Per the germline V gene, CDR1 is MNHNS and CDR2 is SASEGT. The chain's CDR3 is CASSEVGDRDTQYF. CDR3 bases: TGTGCCAGCAGTGAAGTGGGGGACCGGGATACGCAGTATTTT.

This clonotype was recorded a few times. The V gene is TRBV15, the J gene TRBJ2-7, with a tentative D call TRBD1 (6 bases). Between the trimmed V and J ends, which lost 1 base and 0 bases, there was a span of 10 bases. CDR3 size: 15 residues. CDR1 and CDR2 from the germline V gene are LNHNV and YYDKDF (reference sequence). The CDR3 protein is CATSRAEQGSYEQYF. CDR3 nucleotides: TGTGCCACCAGCAGAGCGGAACAGGGCTCCTACGAGCAGTACTTC. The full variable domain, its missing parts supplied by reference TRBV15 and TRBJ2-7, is DAMVIQNPRYQVTQFGKPVTLSCSQTLNHNVMYWYQQKSSQAPKLLFHYYDKDFNNEADTPDNFQSRRPNTSFCFLDIRSPGLGDTAMYLCATSRAEQGSYEQYFGPGTRLTVT.

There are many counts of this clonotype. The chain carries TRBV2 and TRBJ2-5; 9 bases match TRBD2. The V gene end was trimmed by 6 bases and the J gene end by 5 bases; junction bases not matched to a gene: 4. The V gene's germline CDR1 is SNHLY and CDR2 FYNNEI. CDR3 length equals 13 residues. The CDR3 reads CASRGTSFETQYF. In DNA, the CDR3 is TGTGCCAGCAGGGGGACTAGCTTTGAGACCCAGTACTTC.